This T cell receptor beta chain came from a study of blood T cells in healthy people across ages. Study-level information: Template switching picked up about one barcoded beta molecule for each two T cells.

As to this clonotype: Its antigen is not identified.

Germline-derived CDR1 and CDR2 are LNHNV and YYDKDF (reference sequence). CDR3 length equals 14 residues. V lost 1 base to trimming and J lost 4 bases, with 8 bases between them. Primed by a sample-barcoded 5' primer and a J-beta primer mix, a second PCR proceeded for 7 to 11 cycles. TCRdb used MiXCR to reprocess the 5' RACE reads, holding one entry per CDR3 protein. The table lists 1.8 million or so distinct CDR3 sequences, more than 35% of them singletons. Study-wide results and limits: Because sorting was not performed, PBMCs prevented conclusive naive versus antigen-experienced comparison. Estimates of diversity drawn from one million T cells were considered underestimates.

Sequences were obtained from blood. This chain links TRBV15 with TRBJ2-1; D is possibly TRBD2 (6 bases). This TCR came from a human donor in good health. CDR3 DNA: TGTGCCACCAGCAGAGGGGGGGATTACAATGAGCAGTTCTTC. It encodes CATSRGGDYNEQFF.